The clone carrying this TCR beta chain was seen ten or more times. The target antigen is unknown. V lost 6 bases to trimming and J lost 8 bases, with 23 bases between them. The germline gives CDR1 SQVTM, CDR2 ANQGSEA. This CDR3 comprises 15 residues. Clones were read by immunoSEQ multiplex PCR, and TCRdb kept only the in-frame ones, dropping some. Altogether some 16,000 clones were found in the sample, and no singletons occur. This entry comes from a study of T cells after posttransplantation cyclophosphamide. Study findings and constraints: Blood and skin or GI T cell repertoires showed limited TRB overlap. Recipient CMV seropositivity and CMV reactivation strongly tracked TRB clonality.

A marrow graft followed busulfan-fludarabine conditioning, with cyclophosphamide on days +3 and +4. This TCR derives from a female patient in her thirties or forties who received an allogeneic stem cell transplant from a related donor, was CMV-positive, and had no GVHD. Part of the T cells may come from the graft donor. The chain has TRBV29-1 and TRBJ2-1; TRBD2 might be the D (6 bases). Sequenced here: PBMCs, sampled after allogeneic stem cell transplant with posttransplant cyclophosphamide. CDR3 loop: CSVNVAEERPDEQFF. Here the CDR3 DNA reads TGCAGCGTGAACGTAGCGGAAGAGCGGCCGGATGAGCAGTTCTTC.